This passage covers 14 T cell receptor beta chains from one sample sequenced in a study of type 1 regulatory T cells. Which antigens these TCRs recognize remains unknown. TCRdb fed the reads into MiXCR, producing one record per CDR3 protein. The repertoire holds 55,000 to 65,000 distinct CDR3 sequences, with 60% to 65% as singletons. The source material was cultured non-Tr1 T cells, either the whole culture or a sorted T cell fraction (not recorded which). Every receptor here comes from a human donor in good health.

The chain joins TRBV20-1 to TRBJ2-7; maybe TRBD2 (7 bases). The CDR3 is 14 residues long. Germline-derived CDR1 and CDR2 are DFQATT and SNEGSKA (reference sequence). V lost 5 bases and J 3 bases, leaving 17 bases between the germline ends. The CDR3 DNA sequence: TGCAGTGCTGTCCCGGGGGGCAACAACTACGAGCAGTACTTC. Amino acids: CSAVPGGNNYEQYF.

This clonotype was recorded a few times. This chain connects TRBV28 to TRBJ2-5, with TRBD2 matching over 15 bases. Trimming took 5 bases from V and 1 from J; bases not matched to a gene: 2. Germline CDR1 is MDHEN and CDR2 is SYDVKM. The CDR3 runs 16 residues. The CDR3 is CASSGLAGGPQETQYF. CDR3 nucleotides: TGTGCCAGCAGTGGACTAGCGGGAGGGCCCCAAGAGACCCAGTACTTC.

This sequence joins TRBV28 and TRBJ2-5; no definite D call. The CDR3 consists of 14 residues. Germline V lookup: CDR1 MDHEN, CDR2 SYDVKM. Trimming stripped 8 bases from V and 2 bases from J, with 15 bases between. CDR3 DNA sequence: TGTGCCAGCCTCGGTCGATGGGTTCAAGAGACCCAGTACTTC. Amino acid sequence: CASLGRWVQETQYF.

This clonotype was counted between two and nine times. CDR3: CASKRGAGLSTDTQYF. The CDR3 coding sequence is TGTGCCAGCAAGAGGGGAGCGGGCCTTAGCACAGATACGCAGTATTTT. The chain uses TRBV11-3 and TRBJ2-3, with a weak D call TRBD2 (6 bases). V was trimmed by 7 bases and J by 0 bases, leaving 17 bases between them. This CDR3 is built from 16 residues. From germline, CDR1 is SGHNT and CDR2 YENEEA.

The chain uses TRBV18 and TRBJ1-5; D gene unclear. CDR3 length equals 14 residues. Germline CDR1 KGHSH, CDR2 LQKENI. The V end lost 4 bases, the J end lost 1 base, and 8 bases lay between the germline ends. CDR3 protein: CASSLQSSNQPQHF. CDR3 DNA sequence: TGTGCCAGCTCACTGCAGTCAAGCAATCAGCCCCAGCATTTT.

The sample holds a few counts of this clonotype. V and J are TRBV27 and TRBJ2-2, with D perhaps TRBD1 (6 bases). CDR1 is MNHEY and CDR2 is SMNVEV in the germline V gene (reference sequence). The V and J ends lost 3 bases and 8 bases respectively, with 19 bases between them. The CDR3 runs 16 residues. The CDR3 nucleotides read TGTGCCAGCAGTTTCTTCGGGGTGCAGGGGACGGGGGAGCTGTTTTTT. This codes for CASSFFGVQGTGELFF.

This chain joins TRBV6-6 and TRBJ2-1, with 15 bases aligning to TRBD2. V was pared by 5 bases and J by 9 bases, with 5 bases of the junction left unmatched. CDR1 is MNHNY, CDR2 SVGAGI, per germline (reference sequence). The CDR3 is made up of 15 amino acids. In DNA, the CDR3 is TGTGCCAGCAGTGGGACTAGCGGGAGGTCTAGTGAGCAGTTCTTC. Translation: CASSGTSGRSSEQFF.

The V call is TRBV6-6, the J call TRBJ2-1, with a weak D call TRBD2 (6 bases). From germline, CDR1 is MNHNY and CDR2 SVGAGI (reference sequence). Trimming cost V 5 bases and J 5 bases, with 22 bases left between them. The CDR3 covers 17 residues. CDR3 sequence (DNA): TGTGCCAGCAGTCTCATAGCCGGGACTCCGCTAGACAATGAGCAGTTCTTC. Translation: CASSLIAGTPLDNEQFF.

There are a few counts of this clonotype. This sequence joins TRBV24-1 and TRBJ2-1; no reliable D call. V lost 0 bases to trimming and J lost 6 bases, with 2 bases between them. The CDR3 extends over 12 amino acids. CDR1 and CDR2 from the germline V gene are KGHDR and SFDVKD. CDR3 protein: CATSDLPNEQFF. DNA for the CDR3: TGTGCCACCAGTGATTTGCCCAATGAGCAGTTCTTC.

The V call is TRBV7-2, the J call TRBJ2-7; 8 bases are shared with TRBD1. Germline V CDR1 and CDR2: SGHTA, FQGNSA. The CDR3 length is 17 residues. J was trimmed by 5 bases and V by 1 base; bases with no gene match: 13. Here the CDR3 reads CASSLDPGGRAINEQYF. CDR3 sequence (DNA): TGTGCCAGCAGCTTAGATCCAGGGGGCAGAGCGATCAACGAGCAGTACTTC.

V and J are TRBV2 and TRBJ2-2; D is uncertain. V lost 8 bases, J lost 4 bases, and 14 bases lay in between. The CDR3 loop spans 14 amino acids. Germline V gene lookup returns CDR1 SNHLY and CDR2 FYNNEI. The CDR3 bases are TGTGCCAGCTCCCTGGACCGCGCCACCGGGGAGCTGTTTTTT. Protein: CASSLDRATGELFF.

The V gene is TRBV6-5, the J gene TRBJ2-1; 10 positions agree with TRBD2. The V gene's germline CDR1 is MNHEY and CDR2 SVGAGI. CDR3 size: 14 residues. V trimming: 2 bases; J trimming: 7 bases; junction bases outside the gene matches: 2. The CDR3 nucleotides read TGTGCCAGCAGTTACAGCGGGAGGGGGAATGAGCAGTTCTTC. It translates to CASSYSGRGNEQFF.

This rearrangement joins TRBV18 to TRBJ2-7; 11 bases match TRBD2. In germline, CDR1 is KGHSH, CDR2 LQKENI. The CDR3 covers 16 residues. With V trimmed by 4 bases and J by 4 bases, 9 bases remained unmatched. CDR3 nucleotides: TGTGCCAGCTCACAACCGGGACTAGCGGATTCTTACGAGCAGTACTTC. Translation gives CASSQPGLADSYEQYF.

This clonotype has just a few counts. The chain couples TRBV27 to TRBJ2-2; D is uncertain. In germline, CDR1 is MNHEY, CDR2 SMNVEV (reference sequence). V was cut by 5 bases and J by 2 bases, with 15 bases left in between. The CDR3 is 16 amino acids. CDR3 coding DNA: TGTGCCAGCAGTCCCCCTGGGATTATAAACACCGGGGAGCTGTTTTTT. As protein: CASSPPGIINTGELFF.